Listed below are T cell receptor beta chains from one sample, sequenced in a study of a mutant IDH1 vaccine in newly diagnosed glioma. Some clones are missing from TCRdb's copy, which holds only in-frame ones; the method was immunoSEQ multiplex PCR. The data contain nearly 35,000 clones, roughly four fifths of them singletons. The antigens for these receptors are not known. The sequenced sample was PBMCs, obtained from a glioma patient whose treatment included an IDH1 peptide vaccine. The receptors here all came from a man under 40 with glioma. CDR3s include the opening cysteine and the closing phenylalanine or tryptophan. Fields, in order: V gene, J gene, clone size, D gene, CDR3 protein, CDR3 DNA. A D gene is named only where the DNA matches it firmly. Size values are once, few and many counts, or a class for expanded clones, and some rows have none.

TRBV5-6	TRBJ2-2	NA	TRBD2	CASTMGGDTGELFF	TGTGCCAGCACCATGGGGGGGGACACCGGGGAGCTGTTTTTT
TRBV4-3	TRBJ2-1	NA	NA	CASSQDDRDTVYNEQFF	TGCGCCAGCAGCCAAGATGACCGGGACACAGTCTACAATGAGCAGTTCTTC
TRBV30	TRBJ2-7	NA	TRBD2	CAWSVRLAGVYEQYF	TGTGCCTGGAGTGTACGACTAGCGGGAGTGTACGAGCAGTACTTC
TRBV7-2	TRBJ1-3	NA	NA	CASSLLGIPWGNTIYF	TGTGCCAGCAGCTTACTGGGGATACCTTGGGGAAACACCATATATTTT
TRBV4-1	TRBJ2-6	once	NA	CASSQLFQGGTSGANVLTF	TGCGCCAGCAGCCAACTATTTCAGGGGGGGACCTCTGGGGCCAACGTCCTGACTTTC
TRBV11-2	TRBJ2-1	NA	NA	CASSPRGEAGAFF	TGTGCCAGCAGCCCCAGGGGGGAGGCTGGTGCGTTCTTC
TRBV5-1	TRBJ1-1	NA	NA	CASSFGGNTEAFF	TGCGCCAGCAGCTTCGGTGGTAACACTGAAGCTTTCTTT
TRBV7-6	TRBJ2-6	NA	NA	CASSRKFSGANVLTF	TGTGCCAGCAGCCGCAAGTTCTCTGGGGCCAACGTCCTGACTTTC
TRBV29-1	TRBJ2-7	NA	NA	CSVSELQIPGEQYF	TGCAGCGTCTCAGAGCTCCAGATCCCTGGCGAGCAGTACTTC
TRBV9	TRBJ2-3	NA	TRBD2	CASSPTWGGSTDTQYF	TGTGCCAGCAGCCCCACCTGGGGGGGATCCACAGATACGCAGTATTTT
TRBV9	TRBJ1-3	NA	NA	CASSYSGNTIYF	TGTGCCAGCAGTTACTCTGGAAACACCATATATTTT
TRBV6-1	TRBJ2-1	NA	TRBD1	CASSENTAGTGTVNEQFF	TGTGCCAGCAGTGAGAACACCGCCGGGACAGGGACTGTAAATGAGCAGTTCTTC
TRBV28	TRBJ1-1	few	NA	CASSFNTGGGTEAFF	TGTGCCAGCAGTTTCAATACAGGTGGGGGCACTGAAGCTTTCTTT
TRBV28	TRBJ1-3	NA	NA	CASSFRDSGNTIYF	TGTGCCAGCAGTTTCCGGGACTCTGGAAACACCATATATTTT
TRBV5-8	TRBJ2-1	NA	NA	CASSLDANNEQFF	TGTGCCAGCAGCTTGGATGCGAACAATGAGCAGTTCTTC
TRBV28	TRBJ2-7	few	NA	CASFSSYEQYF	TGTGCCAGCTTCTCCTCCTACGAGCAGTACTTC
TRBV9	TRBJ1-1	NA	NA	CASSAHSLTNTEAFF	TGTGCCAGCAGTGCACACAGCCTAACGAACACTGAAGCTTTCTTT
TRBV5-4	TRBJ2-5	once	NA	CASSSNLDRIQETQYF	TGTGCCAGCAGCTCCAACCTAGACAGGATCCAAGAGACCCAGTACTTC
TRBV28	TRBJ1-6	NA	NA	CASKIPGGSPLHF	TGTGCCAGCAAAATCCCGGGGGGTTCACCCCTCCACTTT
TRBV30	TRBJ2-7	NA	NA	CAWSVQFYEQYF	TGTGCCTGGAGTGTACAGTTCTACGAGCAGTACTTC
TRBV25-1	TRBJ2-7	NA	NA	CASRLGYEQYF	TGTGCCAGCAGGCTGGGCTACGAGCAGTACTTC
TRBV30	TRBJ1-2	NA	NA	CAWSVKGYGYTF	TGTGCCTGGAGTGTAAAGGGGTATGGCTACACCTTC
TRBV7-9	TRBJ1-5	NA	TRBD1	CASSLGDRIGNQPQHF	TGTGCCAGCAGCTTAGGGGACAGAATAGGTAATCAGCCCCAGCATTTT
TRBV2	TRBJ1-1	NA	NA	CVSRSASAEAFF	TGTGTCAGCAGAAGTGCTTCCGCTGAAGCTTTCTTT
TRBV29-1	TRBJ1-2	once	NA	CSVGRELSYGYTF	TGCAGCGTTGGGAGGGAGTTGAGCTATGGCTACACCTTC
TRBV10-3	TRBJ1-2	NA	TRBD1	CAISGTGYGYTF	TGTGCCATCAGCGGGACAGGTTATGGCTACACCTTC
TRBV27	TRBJ2-2	NA	TRBD2	CASSVSGRRGGELFF	TGTGCCAGCAGCGTTAGCGGGAGGCGGGGCGGGGAGCTGTTTTTT
TRBV2	TRBJ2-2	NA	TRBD2	CASRSGVRDTGELFF	TGTGCCAGCAGGAGCGGGGTCAGGGACACCGGGGAGCTGTTTTTT
TRBV19	TRBJ1-2	large	TRBD1	CASKWGGIDRDYTF	TGTGCCAGCAAGTGGGGGGGGATCGACAGGGACTACACCTTC
TRBV19	TRBJ2-7	NA	TRBD1	CASSTRQGGRYEQYF	TGTGCCAGTAGTACCCGACAGGGGGGTAGGTACGAGCAGTACTTC
TRBV15	TRBJ1-1	once	NA	CATSTYQPRRAPGAFF	TGTGCCACCAGCACATACCAACCCCGGCGGGCCCCCGGGGCTTTCTTT
TRBV7-6	TRBJ2-5	NA	NA	CASSPPTAQETQYF	TGTGCCAGCAGCCCGCCGACAGCCCAAGAGACCCAGTACTTC
TRBV5-4	TRBJ2-1	NA	TRBD1	CASSLAATGSYNEQFF	TGTGCCAGCAGCTTGGCCGCGACAGGGAGCTACAATGAGCAGTTCTTC
TRBV23-1	TRBJ1-6	NA	NA	CASPTRRWQLNSPLHF	TGCGCCAGCCCAACTAGAAGGTGGCAGCTGAATTCACCCCTCCACTTT
TRBV5-8	TRBJ1-2	NA	NA	CASSFPGAGYTF	TGTGCCAGCAGCTTCCCGGGGGCTGGCTACACCTTC
TRBV10-3	TRBJ2-7	NA	TRBD1	CAISDWQGAYEQYF	TGTGCCATCAGTGATTGGCAGGGGGCCTACGAGCAGTACTTC
TRBV4-3	TRBJ1-5	NA	NA	CASSQDLTHQGGNQPQHF	TGCGCCAGCAGCCAGGACTTGACTCATCAGGGAGGCAATCAGCCCCAGCATTTT
TRBV14	TRBJ2-2	NA	TRBD2	CASSQEWSGRNHANTGELFF	TGTGCCAGCAGCCAAGAATGGAGCGGGAGGAACCACGCGAACACCGGGGAGCTGTTTTTT
TRBV30	TRBJ1-4	NA	NA	CAWSAYYLRETRNEKLFF	TGTGCCTGGAGTGCCTACTACCTTAGGGAGACCCGGAATGAAAAACTGTTTTTT
TRBV5-5	TRBJ1-5	NA	NA	CASSTDQPQHF	TGTGCCAGCAGCACGGATCAGCCCCAGCATTTT
TRBV7-9	TRBJ2-4	NA	NA	CASSPTEAKNIQYF	TGTGCCAGCAGCCCGACCGAGGCCAAAAACATTCAGTACTTC
TRBV5-8	TRBJ2-1	NA	NA	CASSWTDSSYNEQFF	TGTGCCAGCAGCTGGACTGATAGCTCCTACAATGAGCAGTTCTTC
TRBV25-1	TRBJ1-4	NA	NA	CASRKPGRDEKLFF	TGTGCCAGCAGAAAACCGGGACGGGATGAAAAACTGTTTTTT
TRBV15	TRBJ2-7	NA	NA	CATSTTTTSYEQYF	TGTGCCACCAGCACCACGACAACCTCCTACGAGCAGTACTTC
TRBV11-2	TRBJ2-7	NA	TRBD2	CASSRAGRSYEQYF	TGTGCCAGCAGCCGAGCGGGGCGCTCCTACGAGCAGTACTTC
TRBV5-1	TRBJ2-1	NA	TRBD1	CASSFETGVNEQFF	TGCGCCAGCAGCTTTGAGACAGGGGTCAATGAGCAGTTCTTC
TRBV5-1	TRBJ1-1	NA	TRBD1	CASSLDPGTENTEAFF	TGCGCCAGCAGCTTGGACCCCGGGACAGAAAACACTGAAGCTTTCTTT
TRBV7-2	TRBJ2-2	once	NA	CASSLVGVYTGELFF	TGTGCCAGCAGCTTAGTGGGGGTTTACACCGGGGAGCTGTTTTTT
TRBV11-2	TRBJ2-7	NA	NA	CASSTPRGSYEQYF	TGTGCCAGCAGCACCCCTAGAGGATCCTACGAGCAGTACTTC
TRBV5-1	TRBJ2-7	NA	NA	CASSLDRPTGEQYF	TGCGCCAGCAGCCTAGATAGGCCCACGGGCGAGCAGTACTTC
TRBV7-8	TRBJ2-7	NA	NA	CASSLFSGDAYEQYF	TGTGCCAGCAGCTTATTTAGTGGGGATGCCTACGAGCAGTACTTC
TRBV9	TRBJ2-1	few	TRBD2	CASSPRTSADNEQFF	TGTGCCAGCAGCCCCAGGACTAGCGCCGACAATGAGCAGTTCTTC
TRBV30	TRBJ1-1	NA	NA	CAWSIGKGNTEAFF	TGTGCCTGGAGTATAGGGAAGGGGAACACTGAAGCTTTCTTT
TRBV19	TRBJ2-2	NA	NA	CASKQSDTGELFF	TGTGCCAGTAAACAGTCTGACACCGGGGAGCTGTTTTTT
TRBV9	TRBJ2-7	once	NA	CASSVAGGTYEQYF	TGTGCCAGCAGCGTAGCTGGCGGAACCTACGAGCAGTACTTC
TRBV6-1	TRBJ2-7	NA	NA	CASSDVWQVEQYF	TGTGCCAGCAGTGATGTCTGGCAGGTGGAGCAGTACTTC
TRBV5-1	TRBJ2-7	NA	TRBD1	CASSTGQGREQYF	TGCGCCAGCAGCACGGGACAGGGGAGGGAGCAGTACTTC
TRBV27	TRBJ2-1	NA	TRBD2	CASTLGGGLSSYNEQFF	TGTGCCAGCACCTTAGGCGGGGGGCTTAGCTCCTACAATGAGCAGTTCTTC
TRBV7-9	TRBJ1-5	few	NA	CASSLMGGNQPQHF	TGTGCCAGCAGCTTAATGGGGGGAAATCAGCCCCAGCATTTT